The rows below give T cell receptor beta chains drawn from one sample of a study of glioma-infiltrating T cells. One entry per CDR3 protein results from TCRdb running MiXCR on the multiplex PCR reads. The sample has fewer than 110,000 distinct CDR3 sequences; under 30% are singletons. The sequenced sample consisted of glioma tissue, nonneoplastic brain tissue, or PBMCs (not recorded which). The receptors here all came from a human donor with low-grade glioma or glioblastoma, undergoing nonglioma brain surgery, or in good health (not recorded which). Each CDR3 is given with its conserved first and last residue. A D gene is named only where the DNA matches it firmly. Some rows have no size entry. The others give once, few or many, or a class for an expanded clone.

few	TRBV5-4	TRBJ1-5	-	CASSPDPGEYQPQHF	TGTGCCAGCAGCCCGGATCCAGGGGAATACCAGCCCCAGCATTTT
few	TRBV12-3/TRBV12-4	TRBJ1-5	-	CASSLVQGSEQPQHF	TGTGCCAGCAGTTTGGTCCAGGGGTCTGAGCAGCCCCAGCATTTT
few	TRBV30	TRBJ1-2	TRBD1	CAWRALGQGGYTF	TGTGCCTGGAGAGCGCTGGGACAGGGAGGCTACACCTTC
-	TRBV14	TRBJ2-7	-	CASSQGTASYEQCF	TGTGCCAGCAGCCAAGGGACAGCCTCCTACGAGCAGTGCTTC
-	TRBV6-2/TRBV6-3	TRBJ2-7	-	CASSPRQETYEQYF	TGTGCCAGCAGTCCCCGACAGGAAACCTACGAGCAGTACTTC
-	TRBV3-1	TRBJ1-2	TRBD1	CASSPYKGAVGGYTF	TGTGCCAGCAGCCCATACAAGGGGGCGGTCGGTGGCTACACCTTC
many	TRBV7-2	TRBJ2-3	TRBD2	CASSLLAGGQSDTQYF	TGTGCCAGCAGCCTCCTAGCGGGGGGGCAGTCAGATACGCAGTATTTT
many	TRBV4-1	TRBJ1-1	-	CASSPGHGRGENTEAFF	TGCGCCAGCAGCCCAGGACACGGCAGGGGCGAGAACACTGAAGCTTTCTTT
many	TRBV4-3	TRBJ2-3	TRBD2	CASSRSSGSTDTQYF	TGCGCCAGCAGCCGATCTAGCGGAAGCACAGATACGCAGTATTTT
many	TRBV20-1	TRBJ1-1	-	CSALLRNTEAFF	TGCAGTGCTCTCCTGAGGAACACTGAAGCTTTCTTT
many	TRBV20-1	TRBJ1-6	TRBD1	CSATGTAQGSPLHF	TGCAGTGCTACCGGGACAGCCCAGGGTTCACCCCTCCACTTT
many	TRBV11-2	TRBJ1-1	-	CASSLHGISTEAFF	TGTGCCAGCAGCTTACACGGCATTTCCACTGAAGCTTTCTTT